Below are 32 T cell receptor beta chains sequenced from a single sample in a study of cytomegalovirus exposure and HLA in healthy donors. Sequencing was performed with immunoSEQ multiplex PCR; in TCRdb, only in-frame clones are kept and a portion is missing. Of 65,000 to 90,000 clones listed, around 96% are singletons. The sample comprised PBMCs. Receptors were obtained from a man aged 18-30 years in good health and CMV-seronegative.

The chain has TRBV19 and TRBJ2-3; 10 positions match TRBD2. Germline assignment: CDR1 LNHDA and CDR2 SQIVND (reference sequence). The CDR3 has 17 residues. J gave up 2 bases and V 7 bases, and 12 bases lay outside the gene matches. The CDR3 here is CASNERGGPKITDTQYF. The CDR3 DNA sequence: TGTGCCAGTAATGAGCGGGGGGGCCCCAAAATCACAGATACGCAGTATTTT. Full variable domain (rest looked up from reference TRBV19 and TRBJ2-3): DGGITQSPKYLFRKEGQNVTLSCEQNLNHDAMYWYRQDPGQGLRLIYYSQIVNDFQKGDIAEGYSVSREKKESFPLTVTSAQKNPTAFYLCASNERGGPKITDTQYFGPGTRLTVL.

Here the CDR3 DNA reads TGTGCCAGCAGCTTATCCCCCGGGACTACTAGAGAGACCCAGTACTTC. Its translation is CASSLSPGTTRETQYF. The J gene is TRBJ2-5, the V gene TRBV11-2, with TRBD2 matching over 7 bases. The germline gives CDR1 SGHAT, CDR2 FQNNGV. There are 16 residues in the CDR3. With V trimmed by 2 bases and J by 4 bases, 10 bases remained unmatched.

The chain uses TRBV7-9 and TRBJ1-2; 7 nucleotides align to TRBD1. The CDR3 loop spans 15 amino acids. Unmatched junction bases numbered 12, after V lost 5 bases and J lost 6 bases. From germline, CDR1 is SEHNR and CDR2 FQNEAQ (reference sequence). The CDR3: CASSIRGTDLNGYTF. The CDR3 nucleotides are TGTGCCAGCAGCATCAGAGGGACAGACCTAAATGGCTACACCTTC. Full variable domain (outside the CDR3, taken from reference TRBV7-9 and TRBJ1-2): DTGVSQNPRHKITKRGQNVTFRCDPISEHNRLYWYRQTLGQGPEFLTYFQNEAQLEKSRLLSDRFSAERPKGSFSTLEIQRTEQGDSAMYLCASSIRGTDLNGYTFGSGTRLTVV.

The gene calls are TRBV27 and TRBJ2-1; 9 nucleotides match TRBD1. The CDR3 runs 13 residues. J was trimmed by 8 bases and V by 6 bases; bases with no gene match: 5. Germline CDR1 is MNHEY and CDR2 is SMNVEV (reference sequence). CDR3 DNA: TGTGCCAGCAGGGGACAGGGCTTGGATGAGCAGTTCTTC. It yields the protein CASRGQGLDEQFF.

The CDR3 DNA is TGTGCCGCCTCGATAGGGAGGGGAAGCACAGATACGCAGTATTTT. It translates to CAASIGRGSTDTQYF. This chain links TRBV15 with TRBJ2-3; 7 bases agree with TRBD2. J was trimmed by 0 bases and V by 11 bases; bases with no gene match: 11. The CDR3 consists of 15 residues. Germline lookup yields CDR1 LNHNV and CDR2 YYDKDF (reference sequence).

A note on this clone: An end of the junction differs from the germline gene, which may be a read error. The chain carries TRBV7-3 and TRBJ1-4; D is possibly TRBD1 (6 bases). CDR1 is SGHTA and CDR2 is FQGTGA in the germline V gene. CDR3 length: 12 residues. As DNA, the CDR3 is TGTGCCAGCAGCTCCCCCCGACAGGACAAGACTTTT. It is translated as CASSSPRQDKTF.

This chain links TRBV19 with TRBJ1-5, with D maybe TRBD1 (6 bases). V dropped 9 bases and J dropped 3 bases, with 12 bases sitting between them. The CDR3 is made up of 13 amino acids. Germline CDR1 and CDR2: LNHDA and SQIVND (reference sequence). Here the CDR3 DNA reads TGTGCCAGCTTACAGGGCTTCAATCAGCCCCAGCATTTT. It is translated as CASLQGFNQPQHF.

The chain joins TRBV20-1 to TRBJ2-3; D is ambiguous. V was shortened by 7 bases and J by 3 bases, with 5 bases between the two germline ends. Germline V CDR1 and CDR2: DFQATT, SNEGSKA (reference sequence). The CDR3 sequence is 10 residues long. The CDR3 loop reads CSVKTDTQYF. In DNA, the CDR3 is TGCAGTGTAAAAACAGATACGCAGTATTTT.

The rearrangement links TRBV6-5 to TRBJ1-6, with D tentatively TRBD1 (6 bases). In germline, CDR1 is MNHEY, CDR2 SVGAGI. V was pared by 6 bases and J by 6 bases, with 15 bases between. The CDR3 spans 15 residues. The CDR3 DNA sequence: TGTGCCAGCAGGCCCCCCACAGGGCGTAATTCACCCCTCCACTTT. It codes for CASRPPTGRNSPLHF.

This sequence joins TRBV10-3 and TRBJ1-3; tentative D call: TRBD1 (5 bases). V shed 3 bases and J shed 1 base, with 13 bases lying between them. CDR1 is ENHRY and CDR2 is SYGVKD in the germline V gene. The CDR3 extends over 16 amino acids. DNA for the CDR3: TGTGCCATCAGTGATCTGGGGGGTTCGTCTGGAAACACCATATATTTT. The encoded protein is CAISDLGGSSGNTIYF.

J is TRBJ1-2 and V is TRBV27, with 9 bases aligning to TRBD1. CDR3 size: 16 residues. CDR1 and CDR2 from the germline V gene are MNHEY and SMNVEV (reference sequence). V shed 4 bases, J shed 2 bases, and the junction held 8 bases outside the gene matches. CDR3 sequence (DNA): TGTGCCAGCAGTTCCCAAACCGGGACAGGGAACTATGGCTACACCTTC. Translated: CASSSQTGTGNYGYTF.

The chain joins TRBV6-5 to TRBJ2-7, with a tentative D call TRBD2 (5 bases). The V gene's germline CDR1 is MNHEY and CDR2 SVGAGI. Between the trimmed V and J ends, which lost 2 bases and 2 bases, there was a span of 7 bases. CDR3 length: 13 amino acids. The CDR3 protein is CASSYRETYEQYF. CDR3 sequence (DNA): TGTGCCAGCAGTTACCGGGAAACCTACGAGCAGTACTTC.

The CDR3 DNA reads TGCGCCAGCAGCCTCTCTGGGGCACATCAGCCCCAGCATTTT. It specifies CASSLSGAHQPQHF. V is TRBV5-1 and J is TRBJ1-5; a possible D gene is TRBD1 (5 bases). CDR1 and CDR2 (germline): SGHRS, YFSETQ. The CDR3 is 14 residues long. V lost 4 bases to trimming and J lost 5 bases, with 13 bases between them.

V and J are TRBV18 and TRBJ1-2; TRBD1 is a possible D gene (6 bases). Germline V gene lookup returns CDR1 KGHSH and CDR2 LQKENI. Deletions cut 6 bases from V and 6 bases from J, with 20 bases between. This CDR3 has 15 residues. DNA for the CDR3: TGTGCCAGCTCGCCGGGGCCAGGGGCGATTAATGGCTACACCTTC. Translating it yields CASSPGPGAINGYTF.

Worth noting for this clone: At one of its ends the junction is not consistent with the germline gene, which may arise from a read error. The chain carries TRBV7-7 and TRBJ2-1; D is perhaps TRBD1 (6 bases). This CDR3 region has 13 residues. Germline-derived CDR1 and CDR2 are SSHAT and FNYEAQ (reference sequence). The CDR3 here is CASSLGLGGEQFF. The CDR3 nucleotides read TGTGCTAGCAGCTTAGGGTTAGGGGGTGAGCAGTTCTTC.

CDR3 loop: CASSPYLEGDYYGYTF. The CDR3 nucleotides are TGTGCCAGCAGCCCCTACCTAGAGGGAGATTACTATGGCTACACCTTC. The chain links TRBV27 to TRBJ1-2; no firm D call. CDR3 length: 16 amino acids. The germline V and J ends were trimmed by 6 bases and 3 bases, with 20 bases remaining between them. Per germline, CDR1 MNHEY and CDR2 SMNVEV (reference sequence).

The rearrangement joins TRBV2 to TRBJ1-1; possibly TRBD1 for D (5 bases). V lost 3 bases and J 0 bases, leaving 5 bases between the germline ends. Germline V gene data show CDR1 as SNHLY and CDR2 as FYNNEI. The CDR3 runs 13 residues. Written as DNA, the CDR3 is TGTGCCAGCAGTGAGGACATGAACACTGAAGCTTTCTTT. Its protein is CASSEDMNTEAFF.

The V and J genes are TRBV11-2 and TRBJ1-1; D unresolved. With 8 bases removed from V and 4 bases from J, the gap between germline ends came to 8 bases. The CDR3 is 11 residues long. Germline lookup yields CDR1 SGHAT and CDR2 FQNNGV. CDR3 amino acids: CASAAATEAFF. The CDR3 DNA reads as TGTGCCAGCGCGGCGGCCACTGAAGCTTTCTTT.

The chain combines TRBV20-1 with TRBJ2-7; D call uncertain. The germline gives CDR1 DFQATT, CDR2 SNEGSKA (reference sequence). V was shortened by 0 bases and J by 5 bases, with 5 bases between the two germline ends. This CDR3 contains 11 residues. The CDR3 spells CSARESDEQYF. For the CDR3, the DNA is TGCAGTGCTAGAGAATCCGACGAGCAGTACTTC.

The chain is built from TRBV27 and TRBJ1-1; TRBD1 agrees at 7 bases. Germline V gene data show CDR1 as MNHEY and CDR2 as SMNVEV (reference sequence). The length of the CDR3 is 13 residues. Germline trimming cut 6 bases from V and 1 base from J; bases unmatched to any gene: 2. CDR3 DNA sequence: TGTGCCAGCAGACCAGGGGGGAACACTGAAGCTTTCTTT. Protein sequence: CASRPGGNTEAFF.

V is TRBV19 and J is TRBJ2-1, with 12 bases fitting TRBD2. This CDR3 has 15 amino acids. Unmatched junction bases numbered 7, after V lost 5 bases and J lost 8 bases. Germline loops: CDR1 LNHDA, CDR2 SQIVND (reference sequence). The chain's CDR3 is CASSDLAGGPYEQFF. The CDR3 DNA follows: TGTGCCAGTAGTGACCTAGCGGGGGGGCCCTATGAGCAGTTCTTC. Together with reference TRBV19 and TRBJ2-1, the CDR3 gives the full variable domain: DGGITQSPKYLFRKEGQNVTLSCEQNLNHDAMYWYRQDPGQGLRLIYYSQIVNDFQKGDIAEGYSVSREKKESFPLTVTSAQKNPTAFYLCASSDLAGGPYEQFFGPGTRLTVL.

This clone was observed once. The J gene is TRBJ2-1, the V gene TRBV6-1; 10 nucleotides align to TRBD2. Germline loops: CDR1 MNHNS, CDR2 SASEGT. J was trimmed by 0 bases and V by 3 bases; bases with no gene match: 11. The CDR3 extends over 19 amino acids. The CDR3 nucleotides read TGTGCCAGCAGTGATGGACTAGCGGTACTACCCTACTCCTACAATGAGCAGTTCTTC. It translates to CASSDGLAVLPYSYNEQFF.

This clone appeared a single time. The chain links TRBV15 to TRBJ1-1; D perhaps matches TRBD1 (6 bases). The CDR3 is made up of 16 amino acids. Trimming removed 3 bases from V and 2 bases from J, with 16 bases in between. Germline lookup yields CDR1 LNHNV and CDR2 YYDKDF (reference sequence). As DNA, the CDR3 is TGTGCCACCAGCAGGCTTACAGGGATAGGAAACACTGAAGCTTTCTTT. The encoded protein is CATSRLTGIGNTEAFF.

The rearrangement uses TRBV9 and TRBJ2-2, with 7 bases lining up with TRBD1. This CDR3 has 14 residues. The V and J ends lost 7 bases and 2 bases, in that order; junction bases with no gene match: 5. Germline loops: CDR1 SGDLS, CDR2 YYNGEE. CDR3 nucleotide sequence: TGTGCCAGCCGGCAAGGGGGCAACACCGGGGAGCTGTTTTTT. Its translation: CASRQGGNTGELFF. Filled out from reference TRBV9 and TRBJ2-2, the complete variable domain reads DSGVTQTPKHLITATGQRVTLRCSPRSGDLSVYWYQQSLDQGLQFLIQYYNGEERAKGNILERFSAQQFPDLHSELNLSSLELGDSALYFCASRQGGNTGELFFGEGSRLTVL.

The CDR3: CASSINSYYGYTF. As DNA, the CDR3 is TGTGCCAGTAGTATAAATAGCTACTATGGCTACACCTTC. The chain couples TRBV19 to TRBJ1-2; D not resolved. The germline V and J ends were trimmed by 2 bases and 3 bases, with 7 bases remaining between them. The CDR3 consists of 13 residues. Germline V CDR1 and CDR2: LNHDA, SQIVND (reference sequence).

The CDR3 loop is CASSLDGGLDTEAFF. In nucleotides, the CDR3 is TGTGCCAGCAGCTTAGATGGGGGCTTGGACACTGAAGCTTTCTTT. The genes are TRBV7-2 and TRBJ1-1; D might be TRBD1 (6 bases). Per the germline V gene, CDR1 is SGHTA and CDR2 is FQGNSA. The CDR3 loop spans 15 amino acids. V lost 1 base and J lost 3, with 12 bases in between.

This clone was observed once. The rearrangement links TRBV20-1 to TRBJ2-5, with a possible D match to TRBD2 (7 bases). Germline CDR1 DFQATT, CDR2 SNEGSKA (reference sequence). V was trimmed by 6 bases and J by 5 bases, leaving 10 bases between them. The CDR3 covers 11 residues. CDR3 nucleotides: TGCAGTGCCGGGGGGCGCGAGACCCAGTACTTC. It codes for CSAGGRETQYF.

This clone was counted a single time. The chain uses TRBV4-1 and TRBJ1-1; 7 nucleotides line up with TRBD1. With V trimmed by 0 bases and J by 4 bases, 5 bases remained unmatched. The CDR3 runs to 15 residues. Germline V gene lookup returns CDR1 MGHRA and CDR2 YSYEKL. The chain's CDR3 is CASSQEGTGVTEAFF. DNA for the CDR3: TGCGCCAGCAGCCAAGAGGGAACAGGGGTCACTGAAGCTTTCTTT.

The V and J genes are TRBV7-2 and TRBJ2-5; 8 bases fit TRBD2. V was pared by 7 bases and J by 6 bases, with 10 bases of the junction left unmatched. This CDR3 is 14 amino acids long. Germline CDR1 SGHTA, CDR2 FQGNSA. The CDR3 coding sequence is TGTGCCAGCAACAACGGGGGGGGCGGAAAGACCCAGTACTTC. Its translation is CASNNGGGGKTQYF. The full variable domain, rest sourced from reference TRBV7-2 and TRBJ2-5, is GAGVSQSPSNKVTEKGKDVELRCDPISGHTALYWYRQSLGQGLEFLIYFQGNSAPDKSGLPSDRFSAERTGGSVSTLTIQRTQQEDSAVYLCASNNGGGGKTQYFGPGTRLLVL.

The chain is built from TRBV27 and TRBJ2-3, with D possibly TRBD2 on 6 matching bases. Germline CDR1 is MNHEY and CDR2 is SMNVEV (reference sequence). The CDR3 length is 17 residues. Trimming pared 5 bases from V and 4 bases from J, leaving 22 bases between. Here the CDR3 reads CASSLYGLPLAADTQYF. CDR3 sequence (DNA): TGTGCCAGCAGTCTATACGGACTACCCCTCGCGGCAGATACGCAGTATTTT.

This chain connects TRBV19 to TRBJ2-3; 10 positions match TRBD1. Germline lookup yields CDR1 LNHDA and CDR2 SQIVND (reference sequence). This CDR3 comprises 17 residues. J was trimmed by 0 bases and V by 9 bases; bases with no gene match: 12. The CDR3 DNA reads TGTGCCAGCCGGGACAGGGGCCATAGTGCTAGCACAGATACGCAGTATTTT. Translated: CASRDRGHSASTDTQYF.

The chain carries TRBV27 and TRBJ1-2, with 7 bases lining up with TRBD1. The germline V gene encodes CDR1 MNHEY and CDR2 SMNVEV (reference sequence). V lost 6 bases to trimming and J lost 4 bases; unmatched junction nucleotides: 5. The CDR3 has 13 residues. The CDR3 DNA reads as TGTGCCAGCAGCACAGGGACAGCCTATGGCTACACCTTC. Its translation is CASSTGTAYGYTF.